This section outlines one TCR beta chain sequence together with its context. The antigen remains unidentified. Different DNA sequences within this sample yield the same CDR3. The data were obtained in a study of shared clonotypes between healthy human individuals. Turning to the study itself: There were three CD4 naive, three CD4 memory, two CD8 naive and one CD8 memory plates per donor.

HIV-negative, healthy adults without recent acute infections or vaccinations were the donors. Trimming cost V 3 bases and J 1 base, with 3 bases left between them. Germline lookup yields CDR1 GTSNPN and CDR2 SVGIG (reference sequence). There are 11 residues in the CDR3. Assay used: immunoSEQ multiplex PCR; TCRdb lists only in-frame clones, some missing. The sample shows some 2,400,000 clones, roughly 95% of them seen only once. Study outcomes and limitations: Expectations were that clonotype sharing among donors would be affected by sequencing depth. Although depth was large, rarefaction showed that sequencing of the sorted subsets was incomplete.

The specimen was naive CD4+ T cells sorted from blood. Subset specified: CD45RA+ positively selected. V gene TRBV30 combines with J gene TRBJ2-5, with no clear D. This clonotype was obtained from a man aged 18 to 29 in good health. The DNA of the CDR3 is TGTGCCTGGAGAGGCCAAGAGACCCAGTACTTC. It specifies CAWRGQETQYF.